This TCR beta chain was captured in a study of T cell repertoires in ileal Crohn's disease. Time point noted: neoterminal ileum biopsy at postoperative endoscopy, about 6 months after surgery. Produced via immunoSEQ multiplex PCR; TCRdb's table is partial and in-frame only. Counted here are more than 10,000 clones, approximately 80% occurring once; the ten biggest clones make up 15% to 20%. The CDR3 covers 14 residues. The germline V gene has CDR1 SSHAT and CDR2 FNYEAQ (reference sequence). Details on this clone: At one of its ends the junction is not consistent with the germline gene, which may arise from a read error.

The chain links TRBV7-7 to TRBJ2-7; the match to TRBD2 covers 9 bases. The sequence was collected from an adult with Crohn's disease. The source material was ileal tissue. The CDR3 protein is CASSLAGGRGEQYF. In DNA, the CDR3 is TGTGCTAGCAGCTTGGCGGGGGGGCGGGGTGAGCAGTACTTC.